This entry concerns a single T cell receptor beta chain. Its antigen is not identified. This entry comes from a study of T cell responses to AZD1222 COVID-19 vaccine. Study details: Second-dose intervals of approximately 4 or approximately 12 weeks were pooled.

This CDR3 is 14 amino acids long. The germline V gene has CDR1 KGHDR and CDR2 SFDVKD. V was pared by 5 bases and J by 11 bases, with 13 bases of the junction left unmatched. Produced via immunoSEQ multiplex PCR; TCRdb's table is partial and in-frame only. Altogether about 97,000 clones are present, approximately 90% being singletons, with the ten largest covering 7.5%. General observations from the study: Baseline seropositives among AZD1222 recipients totaled only 5 or 6. Reports say nearly half of spike-specific TCRs go after unmutated variant regions.

The sequence came from an adult in good health. This chain connects TRBV24-1 to TRBJ1-1; 7 bases are shared with TRBD1. Material: peripheral blood, obtained on day 0 of AZD1222 vaccination. CDR3 sequence reads: CATSGPFGQAGAFF. The CDR3 region has the DNA TGTGCCACCAGTGGTCCTTTCGGACAGGCCGGGGCTTTCTTT.